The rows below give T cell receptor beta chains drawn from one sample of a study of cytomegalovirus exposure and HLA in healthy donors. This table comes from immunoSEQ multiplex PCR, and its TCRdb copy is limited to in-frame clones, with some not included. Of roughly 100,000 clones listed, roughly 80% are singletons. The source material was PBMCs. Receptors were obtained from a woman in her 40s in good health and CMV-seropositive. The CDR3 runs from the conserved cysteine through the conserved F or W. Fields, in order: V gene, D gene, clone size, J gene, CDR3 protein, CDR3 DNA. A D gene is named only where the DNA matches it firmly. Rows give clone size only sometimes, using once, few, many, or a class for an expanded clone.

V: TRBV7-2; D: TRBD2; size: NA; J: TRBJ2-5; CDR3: CASSWQRGGETQYF; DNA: TGTGCCAGCAGCTGGCAGCGGGGAGGAGAGACCCAGTACTTC
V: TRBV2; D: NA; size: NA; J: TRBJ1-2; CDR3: CASSEHRGLLASYTF; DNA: TGTGCCAGCAGTGAACACCGGGGACTGCTGGCTAGCTACACCTTC
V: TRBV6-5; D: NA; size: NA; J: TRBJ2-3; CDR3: CASSSAGSTDTQYF; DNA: TGTGCCAGCAGTTCCGCGGGTAGCACAGATACGCAGTATTTT
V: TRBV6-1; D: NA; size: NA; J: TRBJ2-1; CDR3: CASSALRRVRNEQFF; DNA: TGTGCCAGCAGCGCCCTGAGGAGGGTCCGAAATGAGCAGTTCTTC
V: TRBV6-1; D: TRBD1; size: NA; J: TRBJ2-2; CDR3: CASSEPGQGVGELFF; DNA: TGTGCCAGCAGTGAACCTGGACAGGGGGTGGGGGAGCTGTTTTTT
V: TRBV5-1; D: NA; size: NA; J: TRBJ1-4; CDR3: CASSLGADNEKLFF; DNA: TGCGCCAGCAGCTTGGGGGCAGATAATGAAAAACTGTTTTTT
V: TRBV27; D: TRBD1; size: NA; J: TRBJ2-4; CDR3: CASSSIYRDRGFQYF; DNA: TGTGCCAGCAGCTCTATTTACCGGGACAGGGGATTCCAGTACTTC
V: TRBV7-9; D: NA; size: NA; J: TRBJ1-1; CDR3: CASSLVSLNTEAFF; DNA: TGTGCCAGCAGCTTAGTATCCCTGAACACTGAAGCTTTCTTT
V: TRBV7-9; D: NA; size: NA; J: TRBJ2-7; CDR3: CASSLAQGTSYEQYF; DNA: TGTGCCAGCAGCTTAGCCCAGGGAACATCCTACGAGCAGTACTTC
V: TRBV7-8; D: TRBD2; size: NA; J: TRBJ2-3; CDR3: CASSPRTSKDPDTQYF; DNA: TGTGCCAGCAGCCCCAGGACTAGCAAGGATCCAGATACGCAGTATTTT
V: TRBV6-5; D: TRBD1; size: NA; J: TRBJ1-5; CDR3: CASSQTGEEQPQHF; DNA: TGTGCCAGCAGCCAGACAGGGGAAGAACAGCCCCAGCATTTT
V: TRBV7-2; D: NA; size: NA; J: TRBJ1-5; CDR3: CASSLGGYSNQPQHF; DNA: TGTGCCAGCAGCTTAGGCGGATATAGCAATCAGCCCCAGCATTTT
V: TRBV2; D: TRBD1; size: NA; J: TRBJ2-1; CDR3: CASSYLQGSSYNEQFF; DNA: TGTGCCAGCAGTTACTTACAGGGGAGCTCCTACAATGAGCAGTTCTTC
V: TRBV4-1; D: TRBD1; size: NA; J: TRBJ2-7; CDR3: CASSRAGTGSYEQYF; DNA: TGCGCCAGCAGCCGGGCCGGGACAGGCTCCTACGAGCAGTACTTC
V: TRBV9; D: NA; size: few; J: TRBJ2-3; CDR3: CASSVLSTDTQYF; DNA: TGTGCCAGCAGCGTACTTAGCACAGATACGCAGTATTTT
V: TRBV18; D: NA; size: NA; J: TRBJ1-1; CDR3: CASSPLTANTEAFF; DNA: TGTGCCAGCTCACCACTGACAGCCAACACTGAAGCTTTCTTT
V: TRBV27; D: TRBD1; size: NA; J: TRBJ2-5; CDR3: CASSTGDRTPLETQYF; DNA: TGTGCCAGCAGTACTGGGGACAGGACACCGTTAGAGACCCAGTACTTC
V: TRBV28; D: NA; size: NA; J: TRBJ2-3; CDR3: CASSPAGQGKWDTQYF; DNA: TGTGCCAGCAGTCCAGCAGGACAAGGAAAATGGGATACGCAGTATTTT
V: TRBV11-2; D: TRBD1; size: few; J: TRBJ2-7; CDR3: CASRPGQVSYEQYF; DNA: TGTGCCAGCAGACCAGGACAGGTCTCCTACGAGCAGTACTTC
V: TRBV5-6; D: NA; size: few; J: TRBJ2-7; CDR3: CASSYGGYAYEQYF; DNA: TGTGCCAGCAGTTACGGAGGTTATGCCTACGAGCAGTACTTC
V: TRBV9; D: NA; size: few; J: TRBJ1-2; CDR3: CASSVTDSNYGYTF; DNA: TGTGCCAGCAGCGTGACGGACAGTAACTATGGCTACACCTTC
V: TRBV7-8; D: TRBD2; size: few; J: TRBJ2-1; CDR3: CASRPTRTSGSYNEQFF; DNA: TGTGCCAGCAGACCAACCCGGACTAGCGGTAGTTACAATGAGCAGTTCTTC
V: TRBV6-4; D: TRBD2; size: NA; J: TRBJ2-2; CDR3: CASRKGGLAGGMTGELFF; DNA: TGTGCCAGCAGAAAGGGGGGACTAGCGGGAGGGATGACCGGGGAGCTGTTTTTT
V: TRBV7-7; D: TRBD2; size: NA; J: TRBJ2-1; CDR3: CASSSGIGNEQFF; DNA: TGTGCCAGCAGCAGCGGGATTGGGAATGAGCAGTTCTTC
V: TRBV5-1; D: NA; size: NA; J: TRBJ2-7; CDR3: CASSLPGEHEQYF; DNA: TGCGCCAGCAGCCTGCCCGGGGAACACGAGCAGTACTTC
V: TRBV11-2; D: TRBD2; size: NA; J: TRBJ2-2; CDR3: CASSITGTSNGELFF; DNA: TGTGCCAGCAGCATCACCGGGACTAGTAACGGGGAGCTGTTTTTT
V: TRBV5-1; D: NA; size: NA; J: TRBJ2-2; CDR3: CASSSNAAGNTGELFF; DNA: TGCGCCAGCAGCTCAAACGCGGCGGGGAACACCGGGGAGCTGTTTTTT
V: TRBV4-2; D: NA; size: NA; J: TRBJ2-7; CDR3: CASSQVSNLYEQYF; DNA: TGTGCCAGCAGCCAAGTTAGTAACCTCTACGAGCAGTACTTC
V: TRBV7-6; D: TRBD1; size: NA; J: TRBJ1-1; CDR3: CASSSPGQANTEAFF; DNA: TGTGCCAGCAGCTCCCCGGGACAGGCGAACACTGAAGCTTTCTTT
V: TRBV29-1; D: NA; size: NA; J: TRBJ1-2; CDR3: CSARVGGGWGYTF; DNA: TGCAGCGCTAGGGTTGGGGGCGGCTGGGGCTACACCTTC
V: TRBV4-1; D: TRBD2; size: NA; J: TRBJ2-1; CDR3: CASSQPTAGVRYNEQFF; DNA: TGCGCCAGCAGCCAACCCACAGCGGGAGTCCGCTACAATGAGCAGTTCTTC
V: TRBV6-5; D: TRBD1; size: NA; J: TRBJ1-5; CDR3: CASRTGQGSGQPQHF; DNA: TGTGCCAGCAGAACAGGACAGGGTAGTGGCCAGCCCCAGCATTTT
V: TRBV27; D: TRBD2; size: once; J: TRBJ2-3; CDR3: CASSLLAGGRRDTQYF; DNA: TGTGCCAGCAGTTTACTAGCGGGAGGGCGTCGGGATACGCAGTATTTT
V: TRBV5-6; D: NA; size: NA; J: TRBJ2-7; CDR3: CASSLVVGASYEQYF; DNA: TGTGCCAGCAGCTTGGTGGTAGGGGCCTCCTACGAGCAGTACTTC
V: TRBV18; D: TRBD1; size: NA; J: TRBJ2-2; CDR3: CASSQRTGSAPMLIAGELFF; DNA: TGTGCCAGCTCTCAAAGGACAGGTTCGGCCCCCATGCTGATCGCCGGGGAGCTGTTTTTT
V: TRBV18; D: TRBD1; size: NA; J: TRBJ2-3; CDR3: CASSPPDRGFADTQYF; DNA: TGTGCCAGCTCACCCCCGGACAGGGGGTTCGCAGATACGCAGTATTTT
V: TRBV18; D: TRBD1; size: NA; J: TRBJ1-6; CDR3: CASSPLGPGQGSSPLHF; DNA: TGTGCCAGCTCACCACTCGGGCCGGGACAGGGGTCTTCACCCCTCCACTTT
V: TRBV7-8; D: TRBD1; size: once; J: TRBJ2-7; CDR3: CASSLRGGSSYEQYF; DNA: TGTGCCAGCAGCTTAAGAGGGGGCTCCTCCTACGAGCAGTACTTC
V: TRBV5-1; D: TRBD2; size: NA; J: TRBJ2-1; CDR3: CASRFSGGNNEQFF; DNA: TGCGCCAGCAGGTTTAGCGGGGGGAACAATGAGCAGTTCTTC
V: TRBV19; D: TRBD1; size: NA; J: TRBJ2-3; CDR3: CASSINRGDTQYF; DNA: TGTGCCAGTAGTATAAACAGGGGAGATACGCAGTATTTT
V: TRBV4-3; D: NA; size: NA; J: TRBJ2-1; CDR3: CASSQEEFTEQFF; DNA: TGCGCCAGCAGCCAAGAGGAGTTCACTGAGCAGTTCTTC
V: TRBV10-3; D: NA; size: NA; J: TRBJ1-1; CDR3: CAISESNSGNTEAFF; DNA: TGTGCCATCAGTGAGTCGAACAGCGGGAACACTGAAGCTTTCTTT
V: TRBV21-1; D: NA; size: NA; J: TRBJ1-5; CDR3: CASGQRQGRQPQHF; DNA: TGTGCCAGCGGACAGCGTCAGGGGCGTCAGCCCCAGCATTTT
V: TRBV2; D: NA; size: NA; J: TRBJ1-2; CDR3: CASSDETEGDGYGYTF; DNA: TGTGCCAGCAGCGACGAGACCGAAGGGGATGGGTATGGCTACACCTTC
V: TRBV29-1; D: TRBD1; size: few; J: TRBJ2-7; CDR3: CSVEEIRQGLYEQYF; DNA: TGCAGCGTTGAAGAAATCCGACAGGGGTTATACGAGCAGTACTTC
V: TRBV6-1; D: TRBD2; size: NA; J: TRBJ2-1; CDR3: CASSFLAGAYNEQFF; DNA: TGTGCCAGCAGTTTCCTAGCGGGGGCCTACAATGAGCAGTTCTTC
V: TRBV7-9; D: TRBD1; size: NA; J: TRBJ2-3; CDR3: CASSGTGARSDTQYF; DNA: TGTGCCAGCAGCGGGACAGGGGCCAGGTCCGATACGCAGTATTTT
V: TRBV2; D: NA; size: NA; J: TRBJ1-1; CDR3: CASSRGGHGEAFF; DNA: TGTGCCAGCAGTCGGGGGGGTCACGGTGAAGCTTTCTTT
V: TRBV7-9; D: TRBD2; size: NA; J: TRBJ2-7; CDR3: CASSLGTNSRLSYEQYF; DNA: TGTGCCAGCAGCCTAGGGACTAACAGCCGTCTCTCCTACGAGCAGTACTTC
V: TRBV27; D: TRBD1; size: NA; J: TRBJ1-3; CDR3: CASSFTGGTGNTIYF; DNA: TGTGCCAGCAGTTTTACAGGGGGCACTGGAAACACCATATATTTT
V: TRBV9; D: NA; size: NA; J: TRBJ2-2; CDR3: CASSVRSQKTWVLFNTGELFF; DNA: TGTGCCAGCAGCGTCCGTAGTCAAAAGACCTGGGTACTATTCAACACCGGGGAGCTGTTTTTT
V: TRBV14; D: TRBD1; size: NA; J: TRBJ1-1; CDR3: CASSEWTGEGTEAFF; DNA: TGTGCCAGCAGCGAATGGACAGGGGAGGGCACTGAAGCTTTCTTT
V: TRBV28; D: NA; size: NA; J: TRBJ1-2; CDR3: CASSRGTDGYTF; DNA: TGTGCCAGCAGTCGGGGTACCGATGGCTACACCTTC